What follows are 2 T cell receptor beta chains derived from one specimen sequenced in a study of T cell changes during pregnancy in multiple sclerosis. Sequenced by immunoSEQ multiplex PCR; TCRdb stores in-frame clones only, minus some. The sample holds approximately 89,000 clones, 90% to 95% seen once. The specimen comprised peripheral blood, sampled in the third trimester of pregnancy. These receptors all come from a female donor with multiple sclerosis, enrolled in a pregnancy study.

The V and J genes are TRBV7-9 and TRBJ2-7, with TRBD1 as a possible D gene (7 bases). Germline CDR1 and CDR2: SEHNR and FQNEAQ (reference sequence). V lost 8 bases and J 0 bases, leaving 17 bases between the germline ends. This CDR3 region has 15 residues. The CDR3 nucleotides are TGTGCCAGCGAATTGGAGGGGGCGGGCTCCTACGAGCAGTACTTC. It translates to CASELEGAGSYEQYF.

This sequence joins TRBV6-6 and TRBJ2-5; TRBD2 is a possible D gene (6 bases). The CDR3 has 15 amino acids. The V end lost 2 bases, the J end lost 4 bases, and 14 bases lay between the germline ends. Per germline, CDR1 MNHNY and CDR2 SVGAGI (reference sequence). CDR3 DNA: TGTGCCAGCAGTTACCTTGAAGGGAGGCGAGAGACCCAGTACTTC. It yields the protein CASSYLEGRRETQYF.